The clone carrying this TCR beta chain turned up a few times. In germline, CDR1 is SGHRS, CDR2 YFSETQ. Trimming removed 1 base from V and 0 bases from J, with 10 bases in between. This CDR3 comprises 16 residues. The sample is drawn from a study of blood T cell repertoires in COVID-19. About the study: PBMCs, B-cell-depleted T cells, or T cells provided the cDNA or gDNA that made up the material.

Only in-frame clones appear in the TCRdb table, and some are missing; sequencing was by immunoSEQ multiplex PCR. The top ten clones hold 1.8% of a sample with 200,000 to 250,000 clones, about four fifths of them seen once. The specimen was PBMCs or T cells enriched from blood (not recorded which). This TCR was sampled from a man in his sixties who had recovered from COVID-19. The chain employs TRBV5-1 and TRBJ1-4; D perhaps matches TRBD1 (6 bases). The CDR3 sequence: CASSLTGSATNEKLFF. The CDR3 DNA is TGCGCCAGCAGCTTGACAGGGAGTGCAACTAATGAAAAACTGTTTTTT.